Below, 10 T cell receptor beta chains from the same sample are listed, as sequenced in a study of cytomegalovirus exposure and HLA in healthy donors. PCR was performed using 60 Vbeta and 13 Jbeta primers. TCRdb keeps only in-frame clones here, not all; method: immunoSEQ multiplex PCR. The data show 100,000 or so clones, roughly three quarters seen once. The sample taken for sequencing was PBMCs. All receptors come from a male donor in good health and CMV-seropositive.

This clone came up once. This chain uses TRBV7-2 with TRBJ1-3, with no clear D. The V gene lost 2 bases and the J gene lost 0 bases, with 8 bases spanning the gap. The CDR3 totals 15 residues. CDR1 is SGHTA, CDR2 FQGNSA, per germline. In DNA form, the CDR3 reads TGTGCCAGCAGCTTATTATGGAGCTCTGGAAACACCATATATTTT. Its protein is CASSLLWSSGNTIYF.

The rearrangement links TRBV7-7 to TRBJ2-7, with 8 nucleotides matching TRBD1. CDR1 SSHAT and CDR2 FNYEAQ come from the germline V gene (reference sequence). V shed 5 bases, J shed 4 bases, and the junction held 10 bases outside the gene matches. CDR3 length: 15 residues. The CDR3 is CASSQDRDRIYEQYF. The CDR3 nucleotides are TGTGCCAGCAGCCAAGACCGGGACAGGATTTACGAGCAGTACTTC. Drawing the rest from reference TRBV7-7 and TRBJ2-7, the complete variable domain is GAGVSQSPRYKVTKRGQDVTLRCDPISSHATLYWYQQALGQGPEFLTYFNYEAQPDKSGLPSDRFSAERPEGSISTLTIQRTEQRDSAMYRCASSQDRDRIYEQYFGPGTRLTVT.

This sequence joins TRBV2 and TRBJ1-4; TRBD1 matches 7 bases. V was pared by 10 bases and J by 5 bases, with 7 bases of the junction left unmatched. Germline assignment: CDR1 SNHLY and CDR2 FYNNEI. The CDR3 is made up of 13 amino acids. CDR3 DNA sequence: TGTGCCACCCACAGGGGCTCCAATGAAAAACTGTTTTTT. This translates into CATHRGSNEKLFF.

The chain carries TRBV15 and TRBJ2-4, with D perhaps TRBD2 (5 bases). The ends were cut back, 3 bases at V and 9 bases at J, with 9 bases in the middle. CDR3 length: 12 residues. Germline CDR1 reads LNHNV; CDR2 reads YYDKDF (reference sequence). The CDR3 DNA follows: TGTGCCACCAGCAGTCTAGCCGGCATTCAGTACTTC. This sequence encodes CATSSLAGIQYF.

The gene calls are TRBV4-3 and TRBJ2-5, with TRBD1 as a possible D gene (6 bases). Germline assignment: CDR1 LGHNA and CDR2 YSLEER. Between the trimmed V and J ends, which lost 0 bases and 6 bases, there was a span of 17 bases. CDR3 size: 16 residues. The CDR3 spells CASSQEGRGNLKTQYF. DNA of the CDR3: TGCGCCAGCAGCCAAGAAGGCAGGGGCAACCTGAAGACCCAGTACTTC.

In its sample, this clone was seen a few times. This rearrangement joins TRBV4-3 to TRBJ2-3; tentatively, D is TRBD2 (6 bases). Between the trimmed V and J ends, which lost 2 bases and 3 bases, there was a span of 12 bases. The germline gives CDR1 LGHNA, CDR2 YSLEER. CDR3 length: 15 amino acids. The CDR3 spells CASSQTTGRTDTQYF. The CDR3 coding sequence is TGCGCCAGCAGCCAAACAACTGGGAGGACAGATACGCAGTATTTT.

This clone came up a few times. The chain carries TRBV7-2 and TRBJ2-3, with TRBD1 matching over 7 bases. Germline assignment: CDR1 SGHTA and CDR2 FQGNSA. The length of the CDR3 is 13 residues. The ends lost 3 bases at V and 4 bases at J; junction bases unmatched: 1. The CDR3 region has the DNA TGTGCCAGCAGCTTTCAGGGGGCAGATACGCAGTATTTT. Its translation: CASSFQGADTQYF.

The CDR3 loop reads CASSSGTYSYEQYF. In nucleotides, the CDR3 is TGTGCCAGCAGTTCCGGGACTTACTCCTACGAGCAGTACTTC. The J gene is TRBJ2-7, the V gene TRBV28, with a tentative D call TRBD2 (6 bases). Looked up from germline, CDR1 is MDHEN and CDR2 is SYDVKM. The V gene lost 4 bases and the J gene lost 0 bases, with 10 bases spanning the gap. The CDR3 is 14 amino acids.

This sequence joins TRBV4-3 and TRBJ2-2; possibly TRBD2 for D (6 bases). The CDR3 length is 17 residues. Per the germline V gene, CDR1 is LGHNA and CDR2 is YSLEER. Trimming took 0 bases from V and 2 from J, leaving 13 bases between them. The CDR3 loop is CASSQDPTRLNTGELFF. The DNA for the CDR3 is TGCGCCAGCAGCCAAGATCCGACTAGACTCAACACCGGGGAGCTGTTTTTT.

This rearrangement joins TRBV5-5 to TRBJ2-5; 8 positions agree with TRBD1. The germline gives CDR1 SGHKS, CDR2 YYEKEE (reference sequence). Trimming took 2 bases from V and 3 from J; bases not matched to a gene: 3. The CDR3 consists of 14 residues. CDR3 region: CASSLQTGEETQYF. CDR3 nucleotide sequence: TGTGCCAGCAGCTTACAGACAGGGGAAGAGACCCAGTACTTC.